This T cell receptor beta chain was sequenced during a study of identical twins. Whole-study results and caveats: Conclusions were based on cross-sectional statistical analysis, without following the same donors.

The ends lost 6 bases at V and 4 bases at J; junction bases unmatched: 3. This CDR3 is built from 13 residues. The V gene's germline CDR1 is MNHNS and CDR2 SASEGT. TCRdb re-called the 5' RACE reads with MiXCR, one entry per CDR3 protein. Of about 890,000 distinct CDR3 sequences listed, approximately 13% are singletons. In its sample, this clonotype was seen a few times. What it binds is not known. The same data also contributed to another study, on yellow fever vaccine responses in identical twins.

The genes are TRBV6-1 and TRBJ2-1; TRBD1 matches 7 bases. This receptor was identified in a woman in her late teens or twenties in good health. The specimen was PBMCs. The CDR3 DNA reads as TGTGCCAGCAGCAAACAGGGGTACAATGAGCAGTTCTTC. Translating it yields CASSKQGYNEQFF.